One sample yielded the 23 T cell receptor beta chains listed below, sequenced in a study of CD8 T cells in ankylosing spondylitis. A single record per CDR3 protein comes from TCRdb applying MiXCR to the 5' RACE reads. The sample records hundreds of thousands of distinct CDR3 sequences, 8% to 11% being singletons. The sequenced sample was blood, either unsorted or a sorted T cell fraction (not recorded which). These receptors were taken from a male donor with ankylosing spondylitis or in good health (not recorded which).

Ten or more counts support this clonotype. This chain links TRBV9 with TRBJ2-1, with 11 bases matching TRBD2. Germline V gene lookup returns CDR1 SGDLS and CDR2 YYNGEE. The V segment lost 7 bases and the J segment 10 bases; nucleotides outside the gene matches: 4. The CDR3 is 12 residues long. CDR3 residues: CASRASGGEQFF. The CDR3 DNA reads as TGTGCCAGCCGCGCTAGCGGGGGGGAGCAGTTCTTC.

This clonotype was counted between two and nine times. The chain combines TRBV29-1 with TRBJ1-2; D remains unclear. V dropped 3 bases and J dropped 4 bases, with 9 bases sitting between them. CDR3 length equals 12 residues. The germline V gene encodes CDR1 SQVTM and CDR2 ANQGSEA. In DNA, the CDR3 is TGCAGCGTTGATTCCGGGTTCTATGGCTACACCTTC. It is translated as CSVDSGFYGYTF.

This chain links TRBV6-1 with TRBJ1-5; TRBD1 aligns across 7 bases. V dropped 6 bases and J dropped 2; count of bases not matched to a gene: 10. This CDR3 has 16 residues. Germline lookup yields CDR1 MNHNS and CDR2 SASEGT. The DNA for the CDR3 is TGTGCCAGCAGCCCACTAGACAGGGATCGCAATCAGCCCCAGCATTTT. Its protein product is CASSPLDRDRNQPQHF.

This clonotype was observed many times. The genes are TRBV12-3 or TRBV12-4 and TRBJ2-2, with 8 bases identical to TRBD2. V shed 7 bases and J 1 base; nucleotides not matched to a gene: 8. This CDR3 spans 16 amino acids. The CDR3 is CASTSLRGENTGELFF. The CDR3 DNA reads as TGTGCCAGCACCTCTTTGCGGGGGGAGAACACCGGGGAGCTGTTTTTT.

This clonotype was observed a few times. The chain couples TRBV18 to TRBJ2-7, with D unresolved. The germline gives CDR1 KGHSH, CDR2 LQKENI. This CDR3 spans 11 amino acids. V was pared by 6 bases and J by 5 bases, with 8 bases between. The CDR3 coding sequence is TGTGCCAGCTCGCCCCAAGACGAGCAGTACTTC. Its translation is CASSPQDEQYF.

This clonotype has a count of ten or more. The chain uses TRBV11-2 and TRBJ2-3; D uncertain. V gave up 5 bases and J gave up 4 bases, with 13 bases separating them. Germline values: CDR1 SGHAT, CDR2 FQNNGV. This CDR3 region has 14 residues. CDR3 nucleotides: TGTGCCAGCAGCGATCGGCGGAGAGCAGATACGCAGTATTTT. Protein: CASSDRRRADTQYF.

This clonotype occurred many times. This chain joins TRBV2 and TRBJ2-4, with D hard to call. The V gene's germline CDR1 is SNHLY and CDR2 FYNNEI. V lost 6 bases, J lost 0 bases, and 12 bases lay in between. The CDR3 runs to 15 residues. The CDR3 DNA sequence: TGTGCCAGCAGCCGAGAGATACTAGCCAAAAACATTCAGTACTTC. Amino acid sequence: CASSREILAKNIQYF.

This rearrangement joins TRBV5-1 to TRBJ2-1, with D uncertain. Germline V gene sequence: CDR1 SGHRS, CDR2 YFSETQ. Deletions cut 0 bases from V and 0 bases from J, with 7 bases between. This CDR3 contains 15 residues. CDR3 nucleotide sequence: TGCGCCAGCAGCTTGGAACAGAGCTCCTACAATGAGCAGTTCTTC. Its translation: CASSLEQSSYNEQFF.

This clonotype was detected ten times or more. The chain is built from TRBV5-5 and TRBJ1-2; D unresolved. Germline CDR1 is SGHKS and CDR2 is YYEKEE (reference sequence). The CDR3 has 14 amino acids. V lost 2 bases and J 4 bases, leaving 12 bases between the germline ends. The CDR3 region is CASSFQSAGYGYTF. In DNA form, the CDR3 reads TGTGCCAGCAGCTTTCAATCTGCGGGCTATGGCTACACCTTC.

The rearrangement uses TRBV20-1 and TRBJ2-5; the D is unclear. Germline CDR1 reads DFQATT; CDR2 reads SNEGSKA (reference sequence). V gave up 0 bases and J gave up 5 bases, with 10 bases separating them. This CDR3 is 13 amino acids long. The CDR3 here is CSARDKRLETQYF. The CDR3 nucleotides are TGCAGTGCTAGAGATAAACGGTTGGAGACCCAGTACTTC.

This chain links TRBV6-1 with TRBJ2-5; 8 positions agree with TRBD1. The CDR3 is 15 amino acids. With 3 bases clipped from V and 5 bases from J, the junction kept 8 bases outside the gene matches. Germline assignment: CDR1 MNHNS and CDR2 SASEGT. CDR3: CASSEGTGARETQYF. The CDR3 DNA reads TGTGCCAGCAGTGAGGGGACAGGTGCTCGGGAGACCCAGTACTTC.

The J gene is TRBJ2-7, the V gene TRBV18; D is perhaps TRBD1 (6 bases). The V end was cut by 5 bases, the J end by 2 bases, with 7 bases between. Germline V lookup: CDR1 KGHSH, CDR2 LQKENI. CDR3 size: 12 residues. The CDR3 sequence is CASSWTAYEQYF. CDR3 coding DNA: TGTGCCAGCTCATGGACAGCCTACGAGCAGTACTTC.

This clonotype was observed at least ten times. This chain links TRBV3-1 with TRBJ1-2, with 7 bases aligning to TRBD1. The CDR3 totals 17 residues. CDR1 and CDR2 from the germline V gene are LGHDT and YNNKEL (reference sequence). V was pared by 0 bases and J by 6 bases, with 13 bases of the junction left unmatched. CDR3 region: CASSQELSRGIRNGYTF. As DNA, the CDR3 is TGTGCCAGCAGCCAAGAGCTTAGCAGGGGGATTCGGAATGGCTACACCTTC.

This clonotype appeared many times. The chain carries TRBV11-1 and TRBJ2-2; unclear D gene. With 1 base removed from V and 2 bases from J, the gap between germline ends came to 17 bases. CDR3 length equals 18 residues. The germline CDR1 and CDR2 sequences are SGHAT and FQDESV (reference sequence). This CDR3 reads CASSLVTVVALNTGELFF. As DNA, the CDR3 is TGTGCCAGCAGCTTAGTTACAGTGGTGGCTTTAAACACCGGGGAGCTGTTTTTT.

This clonotype came up a few times. V and J are TRBV29-1 and TRBJ1-2; 8 bases agree with TRBD1. Germline CDR1 SQVTM, CDR2 ANQGSEA. V was clipped by 6 bases and J by 8 bases; unmatched bases: 5. This CDR3 is built from 11 residues. Here the CDR3 DNA reads TGCAGCGTGGGACAGGATGGCGGCTACACCTTC. Protein sequence: CSVGQDGGYTF.

This clonotype has more than one count but fewer than ten. The chain carries TRBV7-9 and TRBJ1-2; D is uncertain. The germline V and J ends were trimmed by 7 bases and 2 bases, with 11 bases remaining between them. From germline, CDR1 is SEHNR and CDR2 FQNEAQ (reference sequence). This CDR3 region has 13 residues. The CDR3 reads CASTIDGNYGYTF. In DNA, the CDR3 is TGTGCCAGCACTATCGACGGGAACTATGGCTACACCTTC.

This clonotype was counted at least ten times. The chain combines TRBV5-1 with TRBJ1-1; 10 bases fit TRBD1. V lost 5 bases and J lost 6; bases outside the gene matches: 22. Germline V gene lookup returns CDR1 SGHRS and CDR2 YFSETQ. This CDR3 comprises 19 residues. CDR3 DNA: TGCGCCAGCAGGAGGACAGGGGGAACGGGGTCCCTAGAGACCCCTGAAGCTTTCTTT. Amino acid sequence: CASRRTGGTGSLETPEAFF.

The sample holds a few counts of this clonotype. The chain is built from TRBV5-1 and TRBJ2-2; D not certain. Trimming removed 1 base from V and 1 base from J, with 11 bases in between. Per the germline V gene, CDR1 is SGHRS and CDR2 is YFSETQ. This CDR3 has 16 amino acids. CDR3 sequence reads: CASSLLVSENTGELFF. CDR3 coding DNA: TGCGCCAGCAGCTTGCTCGTCTCGGAGAACACCGGGGAGCTGTTTTTT.

This clonotype was detected many times. The chain recombines TRBV7-2 with TRBJ2-5; TRBD1 matches 8 bases. CDR1 is SGHTA, CDR2 FQGNSA, per germline. After removal of 6 bases from V and 4 bases from J, the junction contained 10 bases not matched to a gene. The CDR3 consists of 15 residues. The CDR3 protein is CASRPDRGGGETQYF. The DNA for the CDR3 is TGTGCCAGCAGACCAGACAGGGGTGGAGGAGAGACCCAGTACTTC.

This clonotype was counted many times. The V call is TRBV20-1, the J call TRBJ2-7; D gene ambiguous. CDR1 DFQATT and CDR2 SNEGSKA come from the germline V gene (reference sequence). The CDR3 spans 11 residues. This CDR3 reads CSSLGSYEQYF. CDR3 nucleotide sequence: TGCAGCTCGCTTGGCTCCTACGAGCAGTACTTC.

This clonotype was seen many times. The chain combines TRBV20-1 with TRBJ2-5, with D possibly being TRBD1 or TRBD2 (5 bases each). Trimming took off 4 bases at V and 3 bases at J, with 9 bases between the two ends. The CDR3 has 12 amino acids. Germline CDR1 DFQATT, CDR2 SNEGSKA (reference sequence). This chain's CDR3 is CSANGAEETQYF. CDR3 nucleotides: TGCAGTGCTAACGGGGCGGAAGAGACCCAGTACTTC.

In its sample, this clonotype was seen many times. CDR3 DNA: TGTGCCAGCAGTGAATCCAAGGCCTACACAGATACGCAGTATTTT. This gives the protein CASSESKAYTDTQYF. The chain uses TRBV25-1 and TRBJ2-3; D call uncertain. V was cut by 1 base and J by 2 bases, with 10 bases left in between. Germline-derived CDR1 and CDR2 are MGHDK and SYGVNS. CDR3 size: 15 residues.

This clonotype was recorded many times. J is TRBJ1-5 and V is TRBV12-3 or TRBV12-4; 7 bases map to TRBD1. J was trimmed by 3 bases and V by 6 bases; bases with no gene match: 11. This CDR3 has 16 amino acids. The CDR3: CASSLGKGAYNQPQHF. The CDR3, as DNA: TGTGCCAGCAGCCTAGGGAAGGGGGCCTACAATCAGCCCCAGCATTTT.